This T cell receptor beta chain was recovered during a study of blood T cell repertoires in COVID-19. The data were produced by immunoSEQ multiplex PCR, yet TCRdb's version contains in-frame clones alone and is incomplete. The sample lists about 99,000 clones, around 90% seen once, with roughly 2.1% in the top ten. CDR1 is MDHEN, CDR2 SYDVKM, per germline. The CDR3 loop spans 13 amino acids. V lost 3 bases, J lost 4 bases, and 7 bases lay in between. The TCR sequence derives from a middle-aged man with COVID-19, enrolled during active disease. The chain is built from TRBV28 and TRBJ2-1, with a weak D call TRBD1 (5 bases). Specimen: peripheral blood. The CDR3 region has the DNA TGTGCCAGCAGTTTGACAGATTACAATGAGCAGTTCTTC. Amino acids: CASSLTDYNEQFF. Combining the CDR3 with reference TRBV28 and TRBJ2-1 gives the whole variable domain DVKVTQSSRYLVKRTGEKVFLECVQDMDHENMFWYRQDPGLGLRLIYFSYDVKMKEKGDIPEGYSVSREKKERFSLILESASTNQTSMYLCASSLTDYNEQFFGPGTRLTVL.